Following are 8 T cell receptor beta chains from one sample sequenced in a study of T-cell reconstitution after alpha-beta-depleted transplantation in children. TCRbeta library preparation incorporated unique molecular identifiers. A single record per CDR3 protein comes from TCRdb applying MiXCR to the PCR reads. The repertoire has 450,000 to 600,000 distinct CDR3 sequences, roughly a tenth of them found once; the top ten carry approximately 2%. The material was PBMCs, obtained before TCRalphabeta/CD19-depleted stem cell transplant. These TCRs come from a child aged 2 to 15 with inherited bone marrow failure, due to receive a stem cell transplant.

This clonotype has only one observation. This chain links TRBV11-2 with TRBJ2-2; 12 bases agree with TRBD2. Germline-derived CDR1 and CDR2 are SGHAT and FQNNGV. The trim removed 6 bases at V and 2 bases at J, leaving 4 bases unmatched. The CDR3 is 16 amino acids. As DNA, the CDR3 is TGTGCCAGCAGACTAGCGGGAGGCCTAAACACCGGGGAGCTGTTTTTT. The encoded protein is CASRLAGGLNTGELFF. The full variable domain, its missing parts supplied by reference TRBV11-2 and TRBJ2-2, is EAGVAQSPRYKIIEKRQSVAFWCNPISGHATLYWYQQILGQGPKLLIQFQNNGVVDDSQLPKDRFSAERLKGVDSTLKIQPAKLEDSAVYLCASRLAGGLNTGELFFGEGSRLTVL.

The chain uses TRBV14 and TRBJ2-3; D gene ambiguous. The CDR3 is 17 amino acids. Trimming cost V 1 base and J 3 bases, with 17 bases left between them. Germline V lookup: CDR1 SGHDN, CDR2 FVKESK. The CDR3 loop reads CASSQGAQIYPTDTQYF. The CDR3 DNA follows: TGTGCCAGCAGCCAAGGGGCCCAAATCTACCCGACAGATACGCAGTATTTT.

This clonotype has a handful of counts. V gene TRBV7-8 combines with J gene TRBJ2-2; 8 positions agree with TRBD2. With V trimmed by 0 bases and J by 6 bases, 15 bases remained unmatched. This CDR3 region has 19 residues. Germline V lookup: CDR1 SGHVS, CDR2 FQNEAQ. CDR3 residues: CASSLALSGSLVAAGELFF. CDR3 nucleotides: TGTGCCAGCAGCTTAGCGCTAAGCGGGAGTCTTGTAGCTGCCGGGGAGCTGTTTTTT. The whole variable domain, remainder taken from reference TRBV7-8 and TRBJ2-2, is GAGVSQSPRYKVAKRGQDVALRCDPISGHVSLFWYQQALGQGPEFLTYFQNEAQLDKSGLPSDRFFAERPEGSVSTLKIQRTQQEDSAVYLCASSLALSGSLVAAGELFFGEGSRLTVL.

This clonotype was seen at least ten times. The chain employs TRBV24-1 and TRBJ1-6; 7 nucleotides line up with TRBD1. The CDR3 consists of 15 residues. The V and J ends lost 3 bases and 7 bases, in that order; junction bases with no gene match: 5. CDR1 and CDR2 (germline): KGHDR, SFDVKD. In nucleotides, the CDR3 is TGTGCCACCAGTGATGGACAGGTCTGGAATTCACCCCTCCACTTT. Translating it yields CATSDGQVWNSPLHF.

In its sample, this clonotype was seen a few times. This sequence joins TRBV20-1 and TRBJ2-3; D is ambiguous. V was pared by 8 bases and J by 2 bases, with 20 bases between. This CDR3 is built from 15 residues. Germline CDR1 and CDR2: DFQATT and SNEGSKA (reference sequence). This CDR3 reads CSPRLVLQATDTQYF. CDR3 in DNA: TGCAGTCCCAGGCTAGTTCTCCAAGCCACAGATACGCAGTATTTT.

This clonotype was seen at least ten times. The rearrangement joins TRBV5-1 to TRBJ2-5, with 8 bases identical to TRBD1. The CDR3 length is 15 residues. The germline CDR1 and CDR2 sequences are SGHRS and YFSETQ. Unmatched junction bases numbered 8, after V lost 2 bases and J lost 5 bases. CDR3 bases: TGCGCCAGCAGCTTTCCAGGGGGCGCAGGGGAGACCCAGTACTTC. This codes for CASSFPGGAGETQYF.

V usage is TRBV20-1 and J usage is TRBJ2-2; possible D gene TRBD2, 7 bases. V was clipped by 0 bases and J by 3 bases, with 17 bases between them. The CDR3 has 17 residues. The germline gives CDR1 DFQATT, CDR2 SNEGSKA (reference sequence). Here the CDR3 reads CSARDWGRGGDTGELFF. Here the CDR3 DNA reads TGCAGTGCTAGAGATTGGGGGCGCGGGGGCGACACCGGGGAGCTGTTTTTT.

V is TRBV18 and J is TRBJ2-2; D unresolved. V was trimmed by 5 bases and J by 4 bases, leaving 8 bases between them. The germline V gene encodes CDR1 KGHSH and CDR2 LQKENI. This CDR3 is built from 13 residues. The CDR3 protein is CASSSVGTGELFF. The CDR3 DNA is TGTGCCAGCTCATCCGTTGGCACCGGGGAGCTGTTTTTT. Filled out from reference TRBV18 and TRBJ2-2, the complete variable domain reads NAGVMQNPRHLVRRRGQEARLRCSPMKGHSHVYWYRQLPEEGLKFMVYLQKENIIDESGMPKERFSAEFPKEGPSILRIQQVVRGDSAAYFCASSSVGTGELFFGEGSRLTVL.